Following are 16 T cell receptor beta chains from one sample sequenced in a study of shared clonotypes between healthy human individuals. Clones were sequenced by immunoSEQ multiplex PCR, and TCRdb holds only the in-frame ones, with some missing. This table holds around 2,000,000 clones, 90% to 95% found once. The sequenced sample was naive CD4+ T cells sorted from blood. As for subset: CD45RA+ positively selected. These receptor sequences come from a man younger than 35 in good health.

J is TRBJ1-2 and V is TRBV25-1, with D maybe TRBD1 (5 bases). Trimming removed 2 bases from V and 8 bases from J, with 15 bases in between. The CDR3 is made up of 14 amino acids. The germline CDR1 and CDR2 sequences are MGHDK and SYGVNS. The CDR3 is CASSETGRAGGYTF. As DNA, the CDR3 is TGTGCCAGCAGTGAAACGGGCAGGGCTGGGGGCTACACCTTC.

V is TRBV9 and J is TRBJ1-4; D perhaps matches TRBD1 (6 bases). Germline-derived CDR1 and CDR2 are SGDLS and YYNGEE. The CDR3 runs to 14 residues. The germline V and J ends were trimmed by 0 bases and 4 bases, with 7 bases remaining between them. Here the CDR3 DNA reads TGTGCCAGCAGCGTAGACAGGGATAATGAAAAACTGTTTTTT. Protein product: CASSVDRDNEKLFF.

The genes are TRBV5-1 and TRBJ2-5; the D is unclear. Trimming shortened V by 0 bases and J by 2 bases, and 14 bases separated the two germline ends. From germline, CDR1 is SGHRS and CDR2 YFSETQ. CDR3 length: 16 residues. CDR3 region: CASSLGSSRVQETQYF. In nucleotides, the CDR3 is TGCGCCAGCAGCTTGGGAAGTTCACGGGTACAAGAGACCCAGTACTTC.

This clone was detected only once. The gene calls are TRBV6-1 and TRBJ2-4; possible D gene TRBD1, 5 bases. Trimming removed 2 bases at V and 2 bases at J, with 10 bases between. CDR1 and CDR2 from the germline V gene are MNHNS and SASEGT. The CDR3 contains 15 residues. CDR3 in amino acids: CASSERGTPKNIQYF. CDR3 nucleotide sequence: TGTGCCAGCAGTGAAAGGGGAACACCCAAAAACATTCAGTACTTC.

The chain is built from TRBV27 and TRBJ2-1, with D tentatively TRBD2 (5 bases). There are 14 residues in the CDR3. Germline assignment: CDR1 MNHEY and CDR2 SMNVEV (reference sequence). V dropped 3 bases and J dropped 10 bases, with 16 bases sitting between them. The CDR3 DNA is TGTGCCAGCAGTTTTGGTTGGGAGCGAGCCGAGCAGTTCTTC. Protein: CASSFGWERAEQFF.

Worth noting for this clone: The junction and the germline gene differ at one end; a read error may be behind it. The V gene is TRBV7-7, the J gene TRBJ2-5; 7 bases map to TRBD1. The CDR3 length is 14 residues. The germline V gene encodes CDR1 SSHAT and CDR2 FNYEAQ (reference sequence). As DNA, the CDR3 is TGTGCTAGCAGCACAACAGGGGTGGGAGAGACCCAGTACTTC. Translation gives CASSTTGVGETQYF.

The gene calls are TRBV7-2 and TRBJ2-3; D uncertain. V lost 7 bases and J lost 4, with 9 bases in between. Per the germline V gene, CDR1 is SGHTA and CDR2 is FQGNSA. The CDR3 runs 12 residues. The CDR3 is CASTTSPDTQYF. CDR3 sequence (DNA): TGTGCCAGCACCACGTCCCCAGATACGCAGTATTTT.

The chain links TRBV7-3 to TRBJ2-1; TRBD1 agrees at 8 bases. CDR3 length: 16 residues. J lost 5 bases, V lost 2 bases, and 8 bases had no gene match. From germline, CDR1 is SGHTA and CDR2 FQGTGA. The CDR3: CASSLLTGAGHNEQFF. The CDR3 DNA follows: TGTGCCAGCAGCTTACTGACAGGGGCCGGGCACAATGAGCAGTTCTTC.

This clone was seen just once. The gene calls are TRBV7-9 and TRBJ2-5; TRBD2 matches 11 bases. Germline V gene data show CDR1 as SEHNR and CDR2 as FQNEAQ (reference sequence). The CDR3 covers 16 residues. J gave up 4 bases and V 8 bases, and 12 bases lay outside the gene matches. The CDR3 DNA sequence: TGTGCCAGCCGACGGGTCGGGCTAGCGGGAGGAGAGACCCAGTACTTC. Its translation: CASRRVGLAGGETQYF.

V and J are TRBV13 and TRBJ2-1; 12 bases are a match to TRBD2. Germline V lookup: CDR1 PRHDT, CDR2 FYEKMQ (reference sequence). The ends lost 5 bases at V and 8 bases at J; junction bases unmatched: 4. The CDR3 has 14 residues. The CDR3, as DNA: TGTGCCAGCAGCAGACTAGCGGGGGCCCATGAGCAGTTCTTC. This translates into CASSRLAGAHEQFF.

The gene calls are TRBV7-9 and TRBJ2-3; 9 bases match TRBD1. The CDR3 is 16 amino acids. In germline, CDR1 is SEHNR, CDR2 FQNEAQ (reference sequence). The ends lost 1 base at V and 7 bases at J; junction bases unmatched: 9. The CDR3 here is CASSLEPGTGKNTQYF. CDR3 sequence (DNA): TGTGCCAGCAGCTTAGAACCCGGGACAGGGAAAAATACGCAGTATTTT.

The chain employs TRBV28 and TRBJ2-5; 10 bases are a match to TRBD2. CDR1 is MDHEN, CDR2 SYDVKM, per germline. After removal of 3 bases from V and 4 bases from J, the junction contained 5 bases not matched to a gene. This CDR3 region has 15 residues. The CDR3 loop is CASSLASGGRETQYF. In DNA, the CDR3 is TGTGCCAGCAGTTTGGCTAGCGGGGGAAGAGAGACCCAGTACTTC.

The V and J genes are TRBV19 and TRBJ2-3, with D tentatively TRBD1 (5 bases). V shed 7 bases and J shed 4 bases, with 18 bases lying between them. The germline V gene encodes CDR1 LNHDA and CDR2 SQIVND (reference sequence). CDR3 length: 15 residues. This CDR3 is CASNDGGATPDTQYF. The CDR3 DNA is TGTGCCAGTAACGATGGTGGGGCCACGCCAGATACGCAGTATTTT.

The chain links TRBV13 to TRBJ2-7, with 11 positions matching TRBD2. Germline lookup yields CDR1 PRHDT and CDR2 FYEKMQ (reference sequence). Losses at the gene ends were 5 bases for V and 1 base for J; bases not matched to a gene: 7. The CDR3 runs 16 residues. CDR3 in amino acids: CASSDSGRALSYEQYF. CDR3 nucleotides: TGTGCCAGCAGCGATAGCGGGAGGGCCCTTTCCTACGAGCAGTACTTC.

CDR3 in amino acids: CASSLGPYVGTSATEDYEQYF. The CDR3 bases are TGCGCCAGCAGCTTGGGTCCGTACGTAGGGACTAGCGCTACGGAGGACTACGAGCAGTACTTC. The chain is built from TRBV5-1 and TRBJ2-7, with 10 bases identical to TRBD2. Trimming removed 0 bases from V and 3 bases from J; junction bases left unmatched: 21. The CDR3 length is 21 residues. Germline V gene data show CDR1 as SGHRS and CDR2 as YFSETQ.

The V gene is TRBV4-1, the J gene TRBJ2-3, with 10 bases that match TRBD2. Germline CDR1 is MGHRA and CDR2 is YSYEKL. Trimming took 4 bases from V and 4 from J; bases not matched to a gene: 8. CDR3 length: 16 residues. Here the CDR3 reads CASSRLAGETADTQYF. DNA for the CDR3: TGCGCCAGCAGCCGTCTAGCGGGAGAAACCGCAGATACGCAGTATTTT.